This T cell receptor beta chain was profiled in a study of a mutant IDH1 vaccine in newly diagnosed glioma. Study overall: It was radiotherapy, temozolomide, or both that patients received previously, with most receiving both.

Here immunoSEQ multiplex PCR was the method, and the copy in TCRdb shows in-frame clones only, minus some. The top ten clones hold 9% to 10% of a sample with about 64,000 clones, approximately 84% of them seen once. Time point given: week 11, during vaccination. The study gave 300 ug of mutant IDH1 20-mer peptide per vaccine dose, with topical imiquimod. Concerning this clone: Its target is unknown.

The germline CDR1 and CDR2 sequences are SGDLS and YYNGEE. This CDR3 has 14 amino acids. The V segment lost 4 bases and the J segment 1 base; nucleotides outside the gene matches: 3. The specimen was PBMCs, collected from a glioma patient whose treatment included an IDH1 peptide vaccine. The sequence was collected from a woman in her 50s with glioma. The V call is TRBV9, the J call TRBJ1-1; 8 bases are a match to TRBD1. The CDR3, as DNA: TGTGCCAGCAGCCCAGGACAGGGGAACACTGAAGCTTTCTTT. Its translation: CASSPGQGNTEAFF.